The present TCR beta chain was sequenced within a study of post-analysis software for immune sequencing data. Study summary: The study covered relapsing-remitting, secondary progressive and progressive-relapsing courses of multiple sclerosis.

Findings of the study overall: Controls showed lower frequencies than patients for several TRBV segments, and TRBV5-6, TRBV5-1 and TRBV20-1 were among these. Controls showed significantly higher normalized Chao1 diversity than did multiple sclerosis patients. Co-batched samples clustered tightly together by F measure.

The CDR3 is 11 amino acids. This clonotype was counted once. The antigen is unknown. Unique-molecular-identifier-tagged TCR beta cDNA libraries were used. Input of about 0.9 to 10 million T cells yielded 450,000 to 550,000 cDNA molecules. TCRdb passed the PCR reads through MiXCR, listing each CDR3 protein once. Here the sample spans hundreds of thousands of distinct CDR3 sequences, around 40% being singletons. Sequences were obtained from blood. The chain has TRBV21-1 and TRBJ2-3. TRBV21-1 is flagged as a pseudogene. The sequence came from a girl aged 5-17 years with multiple sclerosis. Here the CDR3 DNA reads TGTGCCAGCAGCAAGGGATCCACGCAGTATTTT. Protein: CASSKGSTQYF.